This entry lists 17 T cell receptor beta chains sequenced from one sample in a study of vaccination effects on CD4 cells after COVID-19. Viral peptide pools were used in the ViraFEST assay to expand antigen-specific CD4+ T cells, and sequencing came afterward. Having been cultured for around nine days, the cells underwent CD4+ T cell isolation. This table comes from immunoSEQ multiplex PCR, and its TCRdb copy is limited to in-frame clones, with some not included. The table records tens of thousands of clones, around 76% of them present only once. Their target antigens are unknown. The source was CD4+ T cells from PBMCs cultured with HCoV-229E spike peptides, collected before COVID-19 vaccination. These receptors all stem from a human donor who received a COVID-19 vaccine.

The J gene is TRBJ2-3, the V gene TRBV14; the match to TRBD1 covers 12 bases. The V segment lost 4 bases and the J segment 4 bases; nucleotides outside the gene matches: 6. The CDR3 covers 16 residues. From germline, CDR1 is SGHDN and CDR2 FVKESK. CDR3 nucleotides: TGTGCCAGCAGCCGGCGGGACAGGGGGCATGCAGATACGCAGTATTTT. This sequence encodes CASSRRDRGHADTQYF.

This chain uses TRBV4-3 with TRBJ1-2, with D tentatively TRBD1 (6 bases). Germline V lookup: CDR1 LGHNA, CDR2 YSLEER. The CDR3 consists of 13 residues. Trimming took off 3 bases at V and 5 bases at J, with 10 bases between the two ends. CDR3 residues: CASSQPGVYGYTF. In nucleotides, the CDR3 is TGCGCCAGCAGCCAGCCAGGGGTGTATGGCTACACCTTC.

The chain employs TRBV2 and TRBJ1-2; 10 bases align to TRBD1. The germline V gene encodes CDR1 SNHLY and CDR2 FYNNEI. The length of the CDR3 is 13 residues. V was pared by 6 bases and J by 8 bases, with 6 bases of the junction left unmatched. CDR3 residues: CASRIGQGGGYTF. CDR3 DNA: TGTGCCAGCAGGATCGGACAGGGGGGCGGCTACACCTTC. Full variable domain (rest looked up from reference TRBV2 and TRBJ1-2): EPEVTQTPSHQVTQMGQEVILRCVPISNHLYFYWYRQILGQKVEFLVSFYNNEISEKSEIFDDQFSVERPDGSNFTLKIRSTKLEDSAMYFCASRIGQGGGYTFGSGTRLTVV.

The V gene is TRBV6-5, the J gene TRBJ2-2; D gene ambiguous. The V gene lost 8 bases and the J gene lost 0 bases, with 1 base spanning the gap. This CDR3 comprises 11 residues. Germline-derived CDR1 and CDR2 are MNHEY and SVGAGI. Here the CDR3 reads CASSNTGELFF. CDR3 sequence (DNA): TGTGCCAGCTCGAACACCGGGGAGCTGTTTTTT.

DNA for the CDR3: TGTGCCACCAGTGATCTGGTAGGGGATGGGAGTTACAATGAGCAGTTCTTC. Translation: CATSDLVGDGSYNEQFF. The chain combines TRBV24-1 with TRBJ2-1; D might be TRBD1 or TRBD2, each matching 5 bases. The germline V gene has CDR1 KGHDR and CDR2 SFDVKD. CDR3 size: 17 residues. Trimming took off 3 bases at V and 4 bases at J, with 18 bases between the two ends.

This sequence joins TRBV4-1 and TRBJ2-1; 9 nucleotides match TRBD1. The CDR3 loop spans 15 amino acids. V was clipped by 0 bases and J by 8 bases; unmatched bases: 5. Germline CDR1 is MGHRA and CDR2 is YSYEKL. CDR3 bases: TGCGCCAGCAGCCAAGATCCACAGGGGGCCGATGAGCAGTTCTTC. Encoded protein: CASSQDPQGADEQFF.

The gene calls are TRBV5-5 and TRBJ2-5, with 8 positions matching TRBD2. This CDR3 spans 16 amino acids. The trim removed 0 bases at V and 5 bases at J, leaving 9 bases unmatched. Germline CDR1 is SGHKS and CDR2 is YYEKEE (reference sequence). The CDR3 protein is CASSLDRLAGHETQYF. In nucleotides, the CDR3 is TGTGCCAGCAGCTTGGATCGTCTAGCGGGCCATGAGACCCAGTACTTC.

V usage is TRBV5-6 and J usage is TRBJ2-7; 8 nucleotides match TRBD1. J gave up 2 bases and V 1 base, and 5 bases lay outside the gene matches. Germline CDR1 reads SGHDT; CDR2 reads YYEEEE. The CDR3 spans 15 residues. CDR3 coding DNA: TGTGCCAGCAGCTTGAGAGGGACAGGAGCCTACGAGCAGTACGTC. The encoded protein is CASSLRGTGAYEQYV.

The chain uses TRBV9 and TRBJ2-5; 10 bases map to TRBD2. Germline assignment: CDR1 SGDLS and CDR2 YYNGEE. CDR3 length equals 16 residues. The ends lost 4 bases at V and 5 bases at J; junction bases unmatched: 11. The CDR3, as DNA: TGTGCCAGCAGCCTCGCGGAGCGGGGGGGCCAGGAGACCCAGTACTTC. This sequence encodes CASSLAERGGQETQYF. The variable domain in full, with the rest retrieved from reference TRBV9 and TRBJ2-5, is DSGVTQTPKHLITATGQRVTLRCSPRSGDLSVYWYQQSLDQGLQFLIQYYNGEERAKGNILERFSAQQFPDLHSELNLSSLELGDSALYFCASSLAERGGQETQYFGPGTRLLVL.

The chain recombines TRBV2 with TRBJ2-5, with TRBD1 as a possible D gene (6 bases). CDR1 SNHLY and CDR2 FYNNEI come from the germline V gene. V was pared by 4 bases and J by 3 bases, with 15 bases between. The CDR3 is made up of 15 amino acids. CDR3 coding DNA: TGTGCCAGCAGTGGGGCTGCAGGGGCAGAAGAGACCCAGTACTTC. Encoded protein: CASSGAAGAEETQYF.

The chain links TRBV5-1 to TRBJ1-6; D unresolved. Germline values: CDR1 SGHRS, CDR2 YFSETQ. Trimming cost V 4 bases and J 5 bases, with 10 bases left between them. CDR3 size: 14 residues. DNA of the CDR3: TGCGCCAGCAGCCTTCGAACCAATAATTCACCCCTCCACTTT. It codes for CASSLRTNNSPLHF.

The rearrangement uses TRBV2 and TRBJ1-1; D is perhaps TRBD1 (6 bases). The CDR3 is 15 residues long. Germline V gene sequence: CDR1 SNHLY, CDR2 FYNNEI. V dropped 4 bases and J dropped 4 bases, with 16 bases sitting between them. The DNA for the CDR3 is TGTGCCAGCAGTGCCGGGGGGGCCGGAGGCACTGAAGCTTTCTTT. As protein: CASSAGGAGGTEAFF.

The gene calls are TRBV20-1 and TRBJ2-2; TRBD1 is a possible D gene (6 bases). CDR1 is DFQATT, CDR2 SNEGSKA, per germline (reference sequence). The CDR3 runs to 15 residues. Trimming cost V 5 bases and J 4 bases, with 17 bases left between them. CDR3 coding DNA: TGCAGTGCTCGTGACAGGCTGAAGGGCACCGGGGAGCTGTTTTTT. Its protein is CSARDRLKGTGELFF.

This clone was observed a handful of times. The chain is built from TRBV14 and TRBJ1-1; the D is unclear. V was cut by 1 base and J by 0 bases, with 9 bases left in between. CDR1 and CDR2 from the germline V gene are SGHDN and FVKESK. The CDR3 consists of 15 residues. In DNA form, the CDR3 reads TGTGCCAGCAGCCAAGCCCAGGCGATGAACACTGAAGCTTTCTTT. Its translation: CASSQAQAMNTEAFF.

The CDR3 is CASSQAGDGDTQYF. CDR3 sequence (DNA): TGTGCCAGCAGCCAAGCTGGGGACGGAGATACGCAGTATTTT. The chain couples TRBV14 to TRBJ2-3, with D possibly being TRBD1 or TRBD2 (5 bases each). The CDR3 spans 14 residues. Deletions cut 1 base from V and 5 bases from J, with 10 bases between. CDR1 SGHDN and CDR2 FVKESK come from the germline V gene.

CDR3: CASSLELVRPEAFF. The CDR3 DNA follows: TGTGCCAGCAGCTTAGAACTGGTACGCCCTGAAGCTTTCTTT. The chain recombines TRBV11-2 with TRBJ1-1; no definite D call. With 0 bases removed from V and 6 bases from J, the gap between germline ends came to 11 bases. CDR1 and CDR2 (germline): SGHAT, FQNNGV. The CDR3 sequence is 14 residues long.

The gene calls are TRBV6-5 and TRBJ1-4, with D hard to call. Per the germline V gene, CDR1 is MNHEY and CDR2 is SVGAGI. The CDR3 spans 14 residues. The germline V and J ends were trimmed by 5 bases and 5 bases, with 12 bases remaining between them. The CDR3 coding sequence is TGTGCCAGCAGTCGGCGAGGTGGAAATGAAAAACTGTTTTTT. This gives the protein CASSRRGGNEKLFF.